Listed here are 23 T cell receptor beta chains from one sample, sequenced in a study of blood T cells in healthy people across ages (dated by TCRdb to the mid-2010s). The library came from 5' RACE. These reads were obtained on an Illumina HiSeq 2500. A second roughly 7 to 11 cycle PCR used a sample-barcoded 5' primer and a J-beta primer mix. The public reads were quality trimmed at Q25 with fastp and then assembled into clones with MiXCR by TCRdb, keeping productive beta chains. Each entry merges the rows of one CDR3 protein and shows their most common DNA and genes. This sample lists about 1.6 million distinct CDR3 sequences; roughly 32% were detected once. The biggest ten clones account for about 11% of the sample. The sample consisted of blood. The receptors derive from a woman aged 25 to 39 in good health.

The V and J genes are TRBV5-1 and TRBJ2-5, with D possibly TRBD2 on 6 matching bases. Trimming removed 4 bases at V and 5 bases at J, with 12 bases between. This CDR3 is 13 amino acids long. The germline V gene has CDR1 SGHRS and CDR2 YFSETQ. CDR3 nucleotide sequence: TGCGCCAGCAGCGCCGGGAGACGGGAGACCCAGTACTTC. It yields the protein CASSAGRRETQYF.

This clonotype has just a few counts. The chain combines TRBV25-1 with TRBJ2-3, with D hard to call. CDR3 length: 10 amino acids. V gave up 6 bases and J gave up 9 bases, with 7 bases separating them. The germline V gene encodes CDR1 MGHDK and CDR2 SYGVNS. The CDR3 DNA sequence: TGTGCCAGCAGAGACGGCACGCAGTATTTT. Its translation: CASRDGTQYF.

Only a few counts were recorded for this clonotype. The rearrangement links TRBV24-1 to TRBJ2-2, with D possibly being TRBD1 (5 bases). Trimming pared 5 bases from V and 6 bases from J, leaving 15 bases between. Per germline, CDR1 KGHDR and CDR2 SFDVKD. There are 15 residues in the CDR3. This CDR3 reads CATSASGIVAGELFF. In DNA, the CDR3 is TGTGCCACCAGTGCTTCAGGGATAGTCGCCGGGGAGCTGTTTTTT.

The chain carries TRBV7-2 and TRBJ2-6; the D gene could be TRBD1 or TRBD2 (6 bases each). Deletions cut 1 base from V and 0 bases from J, with 7 bases between. The V gene's germline CDR1 is SGHTA and CDR2 FQGNSA. The CDR3 is 16 residues long. DNA of the CDR3: TGTGCCAGCAGCTTAGAGGGGGGCTCTGGGGCCAACGTCCTGACTTTC. This encodes CASSLEGGSGANVLTF.

This clonotype has only a few counts. The CDR3 coding sequence is TGTGCCAGCAGTCCCAGGGCAAGCAATCAGCCCCAGCATTTT. Protein sequence: CASSPRASNQPQHF. This chain links TRBV12-3 or TRBV12-4 with TRBJ1-5; tentative D call: TRBD1 (5 bases). Trimming removed 5 bases from V and 1 base from J, with 9 bases in between. The CDR3 runs 14 residues.

This rearrangement joins TRBV5-1 to TRBJ2-5; tentatively, D is TRBD2 (5 bases). This CDR3 comprises 15 residues. Trimming stripped 0 bases from V and 7 bases from J, with 16 bases between. Germline loops: CDR1 SGHRS, CDR2 YFSETQ. The CDR3 is CASSLGGLRGGTQYF. The CDR3 region has the DNA TGCGCCAGCAGCTTGGGAGGACTCCGAGGTGGGACCCAGTACTTC. Together with reference TRBV5-1 and TRBJ2-5, the CDR3 gives the full variable domain: KAGVTQTPRYLIKTRGQQVTLSCSPISGHRSVSWYQQTPGQGLQFLFEYFSETQRNKGNFPGRFSGRQFSNSRSEMNVSTLELGDSALYLCASSLGGLRGGTQYFGPGTRLLVL.

CDR3 DNA sequence: TGCGCCAGCAGCCAAGTGACAGTAAATGAAAAACTGTTTTTT. It yields the protein CASSQVTVNEKLFF. The rearrangement uses TRBV4-1 and TRBJ1-4; a weak D match, TRBD1 (5 bases). The CDR3 length is 14 residues. The germline CDR1 and CDR2 sequences are MGHRA and YSYEKL. The V and J ends lost 1 base and 5 bases respectively, with 8 bases between them.

This clonotype is a singleton in its sample. The V call is TRBV18, the J call TRBJ2-3, with D possibly matching TRBD1 (5 bases). Germline CDR1 reads KGHSH; CDR2 reads LQKENI. CDR3 size: 15 residues. V was shortened by 2 bases and J by 2 bases, with 11 bases between the two germline ends. The CDR3 sequence: CASSPSSQATDTQYF. The CDR3 nucleotides read TGTGCCAGCTCACCATCGTCACAGGCCACAGATACGCAGTATTTT.

The genes are TRBV7-2 and TRBJ1-1, with D perhaps TRBD1 (5 bases). Between the trimmed V and J ends, which lost 5 bases and 6 bases, there was a span of 16 bases. CDR1 is SGHTA and CDR2 is FQGNSA in the germline V gene. The CDR3 is 14 amino acids. In DNA, the CDR3 is TGTGCCAGCAGCGGACAAGGTAGATTGTCTGAAGCTTTCTTT. Translation: CASSGQGRLSEAFF.

V is TRBV18 and J is TRBJ2-3; no firm D call. Per germline, CDR1 KGHSH and CDR2 LQKENI. The V gene lost 0 bases and the J gene lost 14 bases, with 15 bases spanning the gap. CDR3 length: 13 amino acids. The CDR3 DNA reads TGTGCCAGCTCACCACCGAGTGGAAGGGAACCGTATTTT. Its translation: CASSPPSGREPYF.

The chain recombines TRBV6-6 with TRBJ2-3; no firm D call. Germline V gene data show CDR1 as MNHNY and CDR2 as SVGAGI (reference sequence). CDR3 length equals 15 residues. Trimming removed 6 bases from V and 0 bases from J, with 13 bases in between. Here the CDR3 DNA reads TGTGCCAGCAGGCTATACCAAACCAGCACAGATACGCAGTATTTT. It is translated as CASRLYQTSTDTQYF.

This clonotype was detected only a few times. The chain links TRBV29-1 to TRBJ2-3; 8 bases match TRBD2. CDR3 length equals 14 residues. Germline V gene sequence: CDR1 SQVTM, CDR2 ANQGSEA. The ends lost 6 bases at V and 5 bases at J; junction bases unmatched: 10. The CDR3 loop reads CSVNGLAPKDTQYF. The CDR3, as DNA: TGCAGCGTCAATGGACTAGCCCCGAAAGATACGCAGTATTTT.

This rearrangement joins TRBV12-3 or TRBV12-4 to TRBJ2-1; D gene uncertain. This CDR3 region has 13 residues. V lost 6 bases, J lost 6 bases, and 12 bases lay in between. CDR3 protein: CASRTGPRNEQFF. CDR3 nucleotides: TGTGCCAGCAGGACCGGGCCCCGCAATGAGCAGTTCTTC.

The chain couples TRBV7-2 to TRBJ1-2; no clear D. Germline V CDR1 and CDR2: SGHTA, FQGNSA. This CDR3 has 13 residues. Between the trimmed V and J ends, which lost 8 bases and 1 base, there was a span of 11 bases. CDR3 nucleotides: TGTGCCAGCGTCCGGAGATTTAACTATGGCTACACCTTC. Translated: CASVRRFNYGYTF.

The chain joins TRBV15 to TRBJ2-5; D remains ambiguous. The V gene lost 6 bases and the J gene lost 3 bases, with 14 bases spanning the gap. Germline lookup yields CDR1 LNHNV and CDR2 YYDKDF (reference sequence). The CDR3 sequence is 14 residues long. CDR3 protein: CATSRISSKETQYF. DNA for the CDR3: TGTGCCACCAGTAGGATTAGTAGCAAAGAGACCCAGTACTTC. The full variable domain, with the rest looked up from reference TRBV15 and TRBJ2-5, is DAMVIQNPRYQVTQFGKPVTLSCSQTLNHNVMYWYQQKSSQAPKLLFHYYDKDFNNEADTPDNFQSRRPNTSFCFLDIRSPGLGDTAMYLCATSRISSKETQYFGPGTRLLVL.

A word on this clonotype: This likely stems from a read error, as it lies one base from a far larger clone. V and J are TRBV2 and TRBJ2-3, with unresolved D. V was shortened by 4 bases and J by 2 bases, with 4 bases between the two germline ends. The CDR3 totals 12 residues. CDR1 and CDR2 from the germline V gene are SNHLY and FYNNEI. In DNA, the CDR3 is TGTGCCAGCAGTGTGACCACAGATACGCAGTATTTT. Translation: CASSVTTDTQYF.

Regarding this clonotype: It may be a read error: a sequence one base away is much more abundant. This rearrangement joins TRBV4-1 to TRBJ2-1, with 7 positions matching TRBD2. Trimming at V came to 4 bases and at J to 6 bases, leaving 9 bases not matched to a gene. The germline V gene encodes CDR1 MGHRA and CDR2 YSYEKL. This CDR3 is 15 amino acids long. The CDR3 region is CASSRPRTRGNEQFF. As DNA, the CDR3 is TGCGCCAGCAGCCGACCACGGACTAGAGGCAATGAGCAGTTCTTC.

The rearrangement links TRBV4-1 to TRBJ1-5, with D unclear. Per germline, CDR1 MGHRA and CDR2 YSYEKL. Trimming shortened V by 1 base and J by 4 bases, and 8 bases separated the two germline ends. CDR3 size: 14 residues. CDR3 DNA: TGCGCCAGCAGCCAAGTGGCCGGGAATCAGCCCCAGCATTTT. It specifies CASSQVAGNQPQHF.

CDR3 sequence reads: CASSKPTASYNEQFF. The CDR3 region has the DNA TGTGCCAGCAGCAAACCGACCGCGTCCTACAATGAGCAGTTCTTC. V usage is TRBV21-1 and J usage is TRBJ2-1. TRBV21-1 constitutes a pseudogene. This CDR3 comprises 15 residues.

V gene TRBV6-2 or TRBV6-3 combines with J gene TRBJ2-5; 11 bases fit TRBD1. TRBJ2-7 matches the DNA end more closely, so the J call is doubtful. CDR1 is MNHEY, CDR2 SVGEGT, per germline. The length of the CDR3 is 16 residues. CDR3 nucleotides: TGTGCCAGCAGCCCGCACCCGGGACAGGGGGCCTACGAGCAGTACTTC. This translates into CASSPHPGQGAYEQYF.

This clonotype was observed a few times. The chain joins TRBV27 to TRBJ1-4; D might be TRBD1 (6 bases). CDR1 and CDR2 (germline): MNHEY, SMNVEV (reference sequence). The germline V and J ends were trimmed by 8 bases and 5 bases, with 18 bases remaining between them. The CDR3 length is 15 residues. For the CDR3, the DNA is TGTGCCAGCTCTCGTGACAAGGGGGGGAATGAAAAACTGTTTTTT. This sequence encodes CASSRDKGGNEKLFF.

The chain combines TRBV6-1 with TRBJ1-5, with D tentatively TRBD1 (6 bases). The CDR3 loop spans 13 amino acids. CDR1 is MNHNS, CDR2 SASEGT, per germline. The germline V and J ends were trimmed by 8 bases and 1 base, with 9 bases remaining between them. The CDR3 is CASRRGSNQPQHF. CDR3 coding DNA: TGTGCCAGCCGGAGGGGGAGCAATCAGCCCCAGCATTTT.

This clonotype was seen a handful of times. The gene calls are TRBV7-6 and TRBJ2-3, with 8 nucleotides matching TRBD2. CDR3 size: 17 residues. CDR1 and CDR2 (germline): SGHVS, FNYEAQ. V was pared by 1 base and J by 1 base, with 7 bases of the junction left unmatched. CDR3: CASSLGVRRGGTDTQYF. CDR3 nucleotides: TGTGCCAGCAGCTTAGGAGTGAGGCGGGGGGGCACAGATACGCAGTATTTT. Looking up the rest from reference TRBV7-6 and TRBJ2-3 gives the full variable domain: GAGVSQSPRYKVTKRGQDVALRCDPISGHVSLYWYRQALGQGPEFLTYFNYEAQQDKSGLPNDRFSAERPEGSISTLTIQRTEQRDSAMYRCASSLGVRRGGTDTQYFGPGTRLTVL.